These 27 T cell receptor beta chains were all obtained from the same sample, sequenced in a study of Graves' ophthalmopathy and Graves' hyperthyroidism (dated by TCRdb to about 2018). Instrument used: Illumina HiSeq 2000. For repertoire sequencing, the TCR beta CDR3 regions were amplified from RNA transcripts. The first round was an RT-PCR using HTBI primers with the Qiagen OneStep RT-PCR kit, and this first round was followed by a second-round multiplex PCR, then size selection and purification. TCRdb reanalyzed the raw reads on its own, using fastp at Q25 for trimming and MiXCR for clone calling, and kept in-frame beta chains. CDR3 protein sequences are deduplicated, and each keeps its most common genes and DNA. The sample table shows 350,000 to 450,000 distinct CDR3 sequences, and roughly 20% are seen once. Clones ranked in the top ten supply 2.5% to 3.5% of the sample. Sequencing was carried out using peripheral blood. These receptors were collected from a young woman with stable Graves' hyperthyroidism. Donor details come from another sample of the same person, matched by shared clones.

This clonotype appeared many times. Here the CDR3 DNA reads TGTGCCAGCAGCTTAGCGCTAAGGACAGTTCAAGAGACCCAGTACTTC. It is translated as CASSLALRTVQETQYF. The chain links TRBV7-2 to TRBJ2-5, with a weak D call TRBD1 (6 bases). V was shortened by 0 bases and J by 2 bases, with 13 bases between the two germline ends. CDR1 and CDR2 from the germline V gene are SGHTA and FQGNSA. There are 16 residues in the CDR3.

This clonotype was found many times. The chain couples TRBV6-5 to TRBJ1-6; D call uncertain. The CDR3 consists of 15 residues. The V gene's germline CDR1 is MNHEY and CDR2 SVGAGI. The V end lost 2 bases, the J end lost 9 bases, and 14 bases lay between the germline ends. DNA for the CDR3: TGTGCCAGCAGTTACCGGTCTGTCGGAACTTCACCCCTCCACTTT. Translation: CASSYRSVGTSPLHF.

This clonotype was counted ten times or more. The genes are TRBV2 and TRBJ1-5, with D unresolved. This CDR3 has 15 amino acids. Germline-derived CDR1 and CDR2 are SNHLY and FYNNEI. Trimming shortened V by 6 bases and J by 0 bases, and 12 bases separated the two germline ends. CDR3 loop: CASRRDLYSNQPQHF. The CDR3 region has the DNA TGTGCCAGCAGGCGGGATCTTTATAGCAATCAGCCCCAGCATTTT.

There are many counts of this clonotype. The chain has TRBV24-1 and TRBJ2-2; D remains unclear. CDR3 length: 14 amino acids. Between the trimmed V and J ends, which lost 4 bases and 5 bases, there was a span of 10 bases. Germline lookup yields CDR1 KGHDR and CDR2 SFDVKD. CDR3 in DNA: TGTGCCACCAGTGACCGGCTAGGAACCGGGGAGCTGTTTTTT. Amino acid sequence: CATSDRLGTGELFF.

This clonotype was seen many times. The rearrangement links TRBV6-1 to TRBJ1-6, with 10 bases fitting TRBD1. This CDR3 has 14 residues. Germline V gene lookup returns CDR1 MNHNS and CDR2 SASEGT. Trimming cost V 4 bases and J 9 bases; bases outside gene matches: 3. In DNA, the CDR3 is TGTGCCAGCAGTGGGGACAGGGGCAGTTCACCCCTCCACTTT. Amino acid sequence: CASSGDRGSSPLHF.

The chain uses TRBV11-1 and TRBJ2-7, with TRBD2 identical over 10 bases. After removal of 5 bases from V and 1 base from J, the junction contained 11 bases not matched to a gene. Germline V gene sequence: CDR1 SGHAT, CDR2 FQDESV (reference sequence). CDR3 size: 17 residues. This chain's CDR3 is CASSAHRSSGSSYEQYF. The CDR3 DNA reads as TGTGCCAGCAGCGCTCACCGGTCTAGCGGGAGTTCCTACGAGCAGTACTTC.

This clonotype showed up many times. The chain employs TRBV30 and TRBJ1-2, with TRBD1 matching 7 bases. The CDR3 totals 13 residues. The germline V gene has CDR1 GTSNPN and CDR2 SVGIG (reference sequence). After removal of 0 bases from V and 4 bases from J, the junction contained 2 bases not matched to a gene. The chain's CDR3 is CAWSVGTVYGYTF. Written as DNA, the CDR3 is TGTGCCTGGAGTGTGGGGACAGTCTATGGCTACACCTTC.

The chain's CDR3 is CSAREDTEAFF. The CDR3 nucleotides are TGCAGTGCCAGGGAGGACACTGAAGCTTTCTTT. V is TRBV20-1 and J is TRBJ1-1; the D gene is possibly TRBD1 (5 bases). Germline V gives CDR1 DFQATT, CDR2 SNEGSKA (reference sequence). The V gene lost 6 bases and the J gene lost 3 bases, with 8 bases spanning the gap. This CDR3 has 11 residues.

This chain uses TRBV12-3 or TRBV12-4 with TRBJ1-2; D remains unclear. The germline V and J ends were trimmed by 7 bases and 4 bases, with 19 bases remaining between them. The length of the CDR3 is 15 residues. DNA of the CDR3: TGTGCCAGCACCACCCGGCTGGGGTCCGGCTATGGCTACACCTTC. Its protein product is CASTTRLGSGYGYTF.

The gene calls are TRBV18 and TRBJ1-5; unclear D gene. CDR3 length: 18 amino acids. The germline CDR1 and CDR2 sequences are KGHSH and LQKENI. V dropped 2 bases and J dropped 1 base, with 18 bases sitting between them. CDR3 DNA sequence: TGTGCCAGCTCACCAGAAAGTGGGCAGGATCCAAGCAATCAGCCCCAGCATTTT. Translating it yields CASSPESGQDPSNQPQHF.

In its sample, this clonotype was seen many times. This chain joins TRBV11-2 and TRBJ2-2; 8 nucleotides line up with TRBD2. This CDR3 spans 15 amino acids. CDR1 and CDR2 (germline): SGHAT, FQNNGV. The junction had 3 bases not matched to a gene; V was cut back by 1 base and J by 5 bases. In DNA, the CDR3 is TGTGCCAGCAGCTTAGTTAGCGGGAAAACCGGGGAGCTGTTTTTT. Its translation is CASSLVSGKTGELFF.

This clonotype was counted ten times or more. This chain joins TRBV6-1 and TRBJ1-2; 8 bases are shared with TRBD1. This CDR3 spans 13 amino acids. Per the germline V gene, CDR1 is MNHNS and CDR2 is SASEGT. After removal of 4 bases from V and 8 bases from J, the junction contained 6 bases not matched to a gene. The CDR3 DNA reads TGTGCCAGCAGTGCAGACAGGGGCGGAGGCTACACCTTC. Translated: CASSADRGGGYTF.

V is TRBV12-3 or TRBV12-4 and J is TRBJ2-7, with D possibly TRBD1 on 5 matching bases. This CDR3 comprises 13 residues. Deletions cut 4 bases from V and 7 bases from J, with 14 bases between. CDR3: CASSSGNTGEQYF. CDR3 in DNA: TGTGCCAGCAGTTCAGGGAACACCGGGGAGCAGTACTTC.

This clonotype occurred many times. V gene TRBV7-3 combines with J gene TRBJ2-7; TRBD1 matches at 7 bases. The CDR3 sequence is 13 residues long. The trim removed 5 bases at V and 6 bases at J, leaving 7 bases unmatched. The germline CDR1 and CDR2 sequences are SGHTA and FQGTGA. The CDR3 DNA follows: TGTGCCAGCAGCGTTACGACAGGGAGCGAGCAGTACTTC. It codes for CASSVTTGSEQYF. Complete variable domain (other parts from reference TRBV7-3 and TRBJ2-7): GAGVSQTPSNKVTEKGKYVELRCDPISGHTALYWYRQSLGQGPEFLIYFQGTGAADDSGLPNDRFFAVRPEGSVSTLKIQRTERGDSAVYLCASSVTTGSEQYFGPGTRLTVT.

This clonotype came up many times. The chain carries TRBV7-2 and TRBJ2-7; D might be TRBD1 (5 bases). This CDR3 spans 12 amino acids. Germline V gene data show CDR1 as SGHTA and CDR2 as FQGNSA. Trimming removed 3 bases from V and 5 bases from J, with 8 bases in between. The CDR3 DNA is TGTGCCAGCAGCTTCTTCAGGGACGAGCAGTACTTC. Translating it yields CASSFFRDEQYF.

This chain joins TRBV19 and TRBJ2-7; no definite D call. The CDR3 runs to 14 residues. Germline assignment: CDR1 LNHDA and CDR2 SQIVND (reference sequence). The V and J ends lost 6 bases and 2 bases respectively, with 14 bases between them. CDR3 sequence (DNA): TGTGCCAGTAGCCCATTGAGTCGGACCTACGAGCAGTACTTC. It codes for CASSPLSRTYEQYF.

This clonotype was recorded at least ten times. The chain carries TRBV28 and TRBJ1-1, with TRBD1 as a possible D gene (5 bases). CDR1 and CDR2 (germline): MDHEN, SYDVKM. The CDR3 runs 13 residues. The germline V and J ends were trimmed by 6 bases and 6 bases, with 14 bases remaining between them. CDR3: CASSLWGVSEAFF. Here the CDR3 DNA reads TGTGCCAGCAGCCTATGGGGGGTATCTGAAGCTTTCTTT.

This clonotype was counted at least ten times. The V gene is TRBV30, the J gene TRBJ2-6; D ambiguous. Trimming took off 5 bases at V and 0 bases at J, with 11 bases between the two ends. CDR3 length: 15 amino acids. Looked up from germline, CDR1 is GTSNPN and CDR2 is SVGIG (reference sequence). CDR3 sequence: CAWAPGFSGANVLTF. The CDR3, as DNA: TGTGCCTGGGCCCCGGGTTTCTCTGGGGCCAACGTCCTGACTTTC.

In its sample, this clonotype was seen many times. The chain links TRBV27 to TRBJ1-5, with TRBD1 as a possible D gene (5 bases). The CDR3 runs 16 residues. The V gene's germline CDR1 is MNHEY and CDR2 SMNVEV (reference sequence). V dropped 1 base and J dropped 1 base, with 11 bases sitting between them. The CDR3 spells CASSLFSGLSNQPQHF. In DNA, the CDR3 is TGTGCCAGCAGTTTATTTTCAGGGTTGAGCAATCAGCCCCAGCATTTT.

The rearrangement links TRBV27 to TRBJ1-2, with 7 nucleotides matching TRBD1. CDR1 MNHEY and CDR2 SMNVEV come from the germline V gene (reference sequence). This CDR3 region has 13 residues. V was clipped by 3 bases and J by 7 bases; unmatched bases: 5. This CDR3 reads CASSFRGISGYTF. The CDR3 nucleotides are TGTGCCAGCAGTTTCAGGGGGATTTCTGGCTACACCTTC.

V and J are TRBV12-3 or TRBV12-4 and TRBJ1-5, with unresolved D. V lost 1 base, J lost 4 bases, and 20 bases lay in between. The CDR3 is 18 residues long. For the CDR3, the DNA is TGTGCCAGCAGTTTAGTGGTCGGTGGCTTGGTGGGGAATCAGCCCCAGCATTTT. It is translated as CASSLVVGGLVGNQPQHF.

This clonotype was counted at least ten times. V is TRBV20-1 and J is TRBJ2-5; 9 bases fit TRBD1. CDR1 is DFQATT and CDR2 is SNEGSKA in the germline V gene (reference sequence). V lost 4 bases, J lost 5 bases, and 5 bases stayed unmatched. The CDR3 is 13 residues long. The CDR3, as DNA: TGCAGTGCTACGACAGGGGGTGGGGAGACCCAGTACTTC. Translated: CSATTGGGETQYF.

This chain connects TRBV7-3 to TRBJ2-3, with a weak D call TRBD2 (5 bases). CDR1 SGHTA and CDR2 FQGTGA come from the germline V gene. CDR3 length equals 19 residues. The V and J ends lost 2 bases and 2 bases respectively, with 23 bases between them. CDR3 in DNA: TGTGCCAGCAGCTTATTGTTAAGCGGAACTAGAGCCTCCACAGATACGCAGTATTTT. Its protein is CASSLLLSGTRASTDTQYF.

This clonotype was detected ten times or more. The V call is TRBV19, the J call TRBJ2-2; 10 nucleotides align to TRBD2. CDR3 length equals 15 residues. CDR1 LNHDA and CDR2 SQIVND come from the germline V gene (reference sequence). V lost 4 bases to trimming and J lost 7 bases; unmatched junction nucleotides: 6. CDR3 in amino acids: CASSKREGLIGELFF. For the CDR3, the DNA is TGTGCCAGTAGTAAGCGGGAGGGCCTTATCGGGGAGCTGTTTTTT.

Remarks on this clonotype: The junction and the germline gene differ at one end; a read error may be behind it. CDR3 in DNA: TGTGCCATCAGTTTAGGTGGACAGGAAATTCAGCCCCAGCATTTT. Its protein product is CAISLGGQEIQPQHF. The V gene is TRBV28, the J gene TRBJ1-5, with 7 bases fitting TRBD1. The CDR3 length is 15 residues. Germline assignment: CDR1 MDHEN and CDR2 SYDVKM.

This clonotype was recorded at least ten times. V usage is TRBV18 and J usage is TRBJ2-7; D might be TRBD2 (6 bases). Germline values: CDR1 KGHSH, CDR2 LQKENI. This CDR3 is built from 16 residues. Trimming pared 0 bases from V and 0 bases from J, leaving 12 bases between. In DNA form, the CDR3 reads TGTGCCAGCTCACCACCGGGACTGAGGAGCTCCTACGAGCAGTACTTC. It codes for CASSPPGLRSSYEQYF.

This rearrangement joins TRBV6-5 to TRBJ1-2; D is unclear. Trimming shortened V by 2 bases and J by 3 bases, and 10 bases separated the two germline ends. Germline lookup yields CDR1 MNHEY and CDR2 SVGAGI. The CDR3 runs to 14 residues. The CDR3: CASSYDGPDYGYTF. The DNA for the CDR3 is TGTGCCAGCAGTTACGACGGGCCGGACTATGGCTACACCTTC.